This T cell receptor (beta chain) was sequenced during a study of cytomegalovirus exposure and HLA in healthy donors (dated by TCRdb to the late 2010s). Background on the whole study: The roughly 700 repertoires of the first cohort and the 120 or so validation repertoires were produced on the same platform, according to a later analysis. The study was designed to test whether signatures of past pathogen exposure could be identified by cataloging public T cell receptors. In addition to the first cohort of 666 subjects, a separate validation cohort of over 90 different subjects was used. To predict cytomegalovirus infection status, the study combined high-throughput TCR immunosequencing, statistical association of individual TCRs with disease status, and machine learning. Points the paper makes about the study in general: Of the cluster scores, 94% were above 0 in a later analysis, which found that TCRs clustered in the first cohort also tended to co-occur in the 95 to 150 validation repertoires. In the study, 150 to 200 TCR beta chains were listed as associated with cytomegalovirus. Across donors, most TCR sequences were observed very rarely, whereas some public TCRs were present in many individuals. The authors suggested that the approach could potentially be generalized to other disease states and immunological phenotypes. All 120 or so repertoires were used to score co-occurrence in the validation cohort in a later analysis, because that analysis had no HLA typing for the cohort. In vitro tests confirmed that three of the cytomegalovirus-associated TCR beta chains recognize cytomegalovirus antigens. The classifier was reported to diagnose cytomegalovirus status with high specificity and sensitivity in both the original cohort and the validation cohort.

Turning to this clone: What this receptor recognizes is not known. There are no base qualities to consult, and no much larger clone falls within one base.

The protocol used for the library was the immunoSEQ multiplex PCR assay. The published analysis was carried out like this. A statistical classification framework was developed to diagnose cytomegalovirus status using the catalog of TCR beta chain sequences. The source is immuneACCESS, and TCRdb retained only in-frame sequences with V and J called. Part of the clones is not carried over; for the studies checked, unresolved V genes explain less than half of this, and the remainder is unexplained. That table gives V, J and clone size, and the DNA gave D and trimming. This sample comprises fewer than 70,000 clones, 85% to 95% of them detected only once. The top ten hold nearly 6% of the sample. CDR1 and CDR2 were assigned from the germline V gene as MNHNS and SASEGT. Cut back by 3 bases and 2 bases, the V and J ends lie 6 bases apart. The CDR3 contains 13 residues, cysteine and phenylalanine counted. Only CDR3 DNA remains: 39 bases, in frame from the first base.

The donors were included in the validation cohort of over a hundred subjects, a group kept apart from the roughly 690-subject first cohort. The TCR sequence derives from a woman aged 18-29 years in good health and CMV-seropositive. Input material: PBMCs. Recombination joined TRBV6-1 with TRBJ2-3, with the D gene call left open. The CDR3 has the sequence CASSEGNTDTQYF. Read as DNA, the sequence is TGTGCCAGCAGTGAGGGCAACACAGATACGCAGTATTTT.